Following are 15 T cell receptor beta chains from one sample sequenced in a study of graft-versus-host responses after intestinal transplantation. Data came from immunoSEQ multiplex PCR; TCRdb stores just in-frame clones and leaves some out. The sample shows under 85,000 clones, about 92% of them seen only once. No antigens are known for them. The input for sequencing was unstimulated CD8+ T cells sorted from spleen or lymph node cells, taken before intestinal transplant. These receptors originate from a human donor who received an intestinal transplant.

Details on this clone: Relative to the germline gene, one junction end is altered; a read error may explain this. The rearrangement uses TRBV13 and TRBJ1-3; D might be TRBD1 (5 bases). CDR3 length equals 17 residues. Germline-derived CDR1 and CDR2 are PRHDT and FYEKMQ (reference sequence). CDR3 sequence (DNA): TGTGCCAGCAGCGTAGGGGCAGAAGATAACTCTGGAAACACCATATATTTT. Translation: CASSVGAEDNSGNTIYF.

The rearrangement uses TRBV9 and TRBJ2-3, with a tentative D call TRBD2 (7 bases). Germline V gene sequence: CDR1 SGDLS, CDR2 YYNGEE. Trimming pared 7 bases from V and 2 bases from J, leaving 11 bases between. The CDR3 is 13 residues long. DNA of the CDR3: TGTGCCAGCGGGGGGGCGATCACAGATACGCAGTATTTT. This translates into CASGGAITDTQYF.

DNA of the CDR3: TGTGCCAGTACCCCCGACAGGGGGCATGGGTCACCCCTCCACTTT. It encodes CASTPDRGHGSPLHF. The chain carries TRBV19 and TRBJ1-6, with 10 bases fitting TRBD1. This CDR3 contains 15 residues. Germline assignment: CDR1 LNHDA and CDR2 SQIVND (reference sequence). Trimming at V came to 7 bases and at J to 10 bases, leaving 10 bases not matched to a gene.

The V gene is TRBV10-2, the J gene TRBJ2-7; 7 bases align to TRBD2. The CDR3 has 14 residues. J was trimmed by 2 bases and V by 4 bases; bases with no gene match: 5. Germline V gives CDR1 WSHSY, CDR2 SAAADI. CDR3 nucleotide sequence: TGCGCCAGCAGTGCCCCGGGACTACCCTACGAGCAGTACTTC. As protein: CASSAPGLPYEQYF.

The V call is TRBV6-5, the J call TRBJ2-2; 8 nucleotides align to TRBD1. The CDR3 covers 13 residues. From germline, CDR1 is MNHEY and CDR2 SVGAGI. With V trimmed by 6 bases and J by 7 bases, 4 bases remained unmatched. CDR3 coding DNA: TGTGCCAGCAGCAGACAGGGGATCGGGGAGCTGTTTTTT. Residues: CASSRQGIGELFF.

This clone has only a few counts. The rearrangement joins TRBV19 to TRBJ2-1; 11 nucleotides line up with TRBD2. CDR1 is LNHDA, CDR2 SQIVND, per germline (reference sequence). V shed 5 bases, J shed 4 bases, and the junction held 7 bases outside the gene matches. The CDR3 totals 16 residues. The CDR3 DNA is TGTGCCAGTAGTCCGTTACCTAGCGGGGGGTACAATGAGCAGTTCTTC. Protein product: CASSPLPSGGYNEQFF.

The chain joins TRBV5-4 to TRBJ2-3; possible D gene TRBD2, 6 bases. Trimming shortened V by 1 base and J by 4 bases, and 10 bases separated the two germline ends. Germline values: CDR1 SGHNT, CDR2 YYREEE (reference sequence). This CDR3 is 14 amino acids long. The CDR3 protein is CASSLRGFPDTQYF. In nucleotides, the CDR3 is TGTGCCAGCAGCTTGCGGGGGTTTCCAGATACGCAGTATTTT. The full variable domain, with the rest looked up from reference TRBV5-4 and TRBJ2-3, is ETGVTQSPTHLIKTRGQQVTLRCSSQSGHNTVSWYQQALGQGPQFIFQYYREEENGRGNFPPRFSGLQFPNYSSELNVNALELDDSALYLCASSLRGFPDTQYFGPGTRLTVL.

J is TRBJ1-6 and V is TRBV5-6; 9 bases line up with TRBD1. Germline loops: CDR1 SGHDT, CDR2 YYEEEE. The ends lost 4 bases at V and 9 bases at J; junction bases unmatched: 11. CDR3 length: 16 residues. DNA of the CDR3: TGTGCCAGCAGCCCCCGGTGGACAGGGGCGGCTTCACCCCTCCACTTT. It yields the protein CASSPRWTGAASPLHF.

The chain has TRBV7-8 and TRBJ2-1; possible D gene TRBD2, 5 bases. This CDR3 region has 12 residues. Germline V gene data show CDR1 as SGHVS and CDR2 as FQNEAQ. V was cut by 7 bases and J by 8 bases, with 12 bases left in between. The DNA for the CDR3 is TGTGCCAGCACGGCGGGCTGGGATGAGCAGTTCTTC. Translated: CASTAGWDEQFF.

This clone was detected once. CDR3 in DNA: TGTGCCAGCAGCCAGACAGGGTCTGGAAACACCATATATTTT. This gives the protein CASSQTGSGNTIYF. The genes are TRBV6-5 and TRBJ1-3; 7 bases agree with TRBD1. The CDR3 sequence is 14 residues long. Germline V gene lookup returns CDR1 MNHEY and CDR2 SVGAGI. With 6 bases clipped from V and 1 base from J, the junction kept 3 bases outside the gene matches.

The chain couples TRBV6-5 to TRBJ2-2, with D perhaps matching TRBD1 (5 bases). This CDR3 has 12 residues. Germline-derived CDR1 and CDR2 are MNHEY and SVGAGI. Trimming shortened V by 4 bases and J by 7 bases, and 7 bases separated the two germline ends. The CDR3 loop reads CASSLGVGELFF. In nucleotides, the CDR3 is TGTGCCAGCAGTTTAGGGGTCGGGGAGCTGTTTTTT.

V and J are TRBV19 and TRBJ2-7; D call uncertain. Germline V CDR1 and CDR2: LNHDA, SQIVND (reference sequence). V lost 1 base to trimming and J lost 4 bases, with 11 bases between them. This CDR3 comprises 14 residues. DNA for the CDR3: TGTGCCAGTAGTATAGCGTTGTCGGAGTACGAGCAGTACTTC. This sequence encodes CASSIALSEYEQYF.

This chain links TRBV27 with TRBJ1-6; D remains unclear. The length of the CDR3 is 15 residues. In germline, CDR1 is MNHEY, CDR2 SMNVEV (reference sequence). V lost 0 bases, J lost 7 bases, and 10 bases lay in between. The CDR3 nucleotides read TGTGCCAGCAGTTTATCCCACCCGCGGAATTCACCCCTCCACTTT. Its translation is CASSLSHPRNSPLHF.

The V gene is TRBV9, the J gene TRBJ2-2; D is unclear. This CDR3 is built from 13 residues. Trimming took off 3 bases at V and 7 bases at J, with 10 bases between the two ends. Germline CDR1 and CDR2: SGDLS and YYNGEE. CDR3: CASSGEYGGELFF. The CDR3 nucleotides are TGTGCCAGCAGCGGAGAGTATGGCGGGGAGCTGTTTTTT.

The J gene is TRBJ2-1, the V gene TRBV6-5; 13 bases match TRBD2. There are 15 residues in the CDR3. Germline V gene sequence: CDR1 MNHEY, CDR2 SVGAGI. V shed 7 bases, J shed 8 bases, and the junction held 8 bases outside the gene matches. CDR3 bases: TGTGCCAGCACCAAACTAGCGGGGGGGCTTGATGAGCAGTTCTTC. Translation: CASTKLAGGLDEQFF.